This paragraph reports one TCR beta chain. All patients relapsed after autologous stem cell transplantation, and brentuximab vedotin exposure varied. The protocol was immunoSEQ multiplex PCR, while the TCRdb copy is restricted to in-frame clones and leaves out a portion. The data show 13,000 to 15,000 clones, with 82% seen just once and around 4% held by the top ten. This sample is drawn from a study of PD-1 blockade in classical Hodgkin lymphoma. This sequence was found in a human donor with classical Hodgkin lymphoma. The input for sequencing was peripheral blood mononuclear cells (PBMCs), taken at baseline.

CDR3 DNA sequence: TGCGCCAGCAGCCAAGAACGGCAGCCCAGGGCCTCTGGAAACACCATATATTTT. Translated: CASSQERQPRASGNTIYF. The V and J genes are TRBV4-1 and TRBJ1-3; TRBD1 is a possible D gene (5 bases). This CDR3 has 18 residues. Germline V CDR1 and CDR2: MGHRA, YSYEKL. The V and J ends lost 0 bases and 0 bases respectively, with 15 bases between them.